This entry lists 15 T cell receptor beta chains sequenced from one sample in a study of blood T cell repertoires in COVID-19. Sequencing used immunoSEQ multiplex PCR; TCRdb keeps in-frame clones, though not all of them. The sample yields more than 300,000 clones, roughly 89% seen once. The sample comprised peripheral blood. The receptor source for this set is a woman between 18 and 29 years old who had recovered from COVID-19.

The CDR3 bases are TGTGCCAGCAGTGAGGCAGGGCAAGAGACCCAGTACTTC. The encoded protein is CASSEAGQETQYF. The V and J genes are TRBV27 and TRBJ2-5, with D possibly TRBD1 on 5 matching bases. Germline V CDR1 and CDR2: MNHEY, SMNVEV (reference sequence). V dropped 5 bases and J dropped 2 bases, with 9 bases sitting between them. The CDR3 runs 13 residues.

This chain's CDR3 is CASSQDPSSGEMYF. CDR3 sequence (DNA): TGCGCCAGCAGCCAAGATCCCTCATCAGGGGAGATGTACTTC. The chain couples TRBV4-3 to TRBJ2-5; D perhaps matches TRBD1 (6 bases). The ends were cut back, 0 bases at V and 13 bases at J, with 18 bases in the middle. This CDR3 is 14 amino acids long. Germline CDR1 is LGHNA and CDR2 is YSLEER.

The V call is TRBV4-1, the J call TRBJ2-5, with 7 bases that match TRBD1. Germline V CDR1 and CDR2: MGHRA, YSYEKL. This CDR3 has 17 residues. J was trimmed by 3 bases and V by 4 bases; bases with no gene match: 14. The CDR3 spells CASSRGTSRQGEETQYF. CDR3 bases: TGCGCCAGCAGCCGGGGTACTTCGCGACAGGGCGAAGAGACCCAGTACTTC.

This clone appeared once. This sequence joins TRBV6-1 and TRBJ2-7, with D possibly TRBD2 on 7 matching bases. Germline loops: CDR1 MNHNS, CDR2 SASEGT. V was shortened by 3 bases and J by 3 bases, with 24 bases between the two germline ends. There are 18 residues in the CDR3. CDR3 in amino acids: CASSEGIRGALSLYEQYV. The CDR3, as DNA: TGTGCCAGCAGTGAGGGGATCCGGGGGGCCCTCTCCCTCTACGAGCAGTACGTC.

This clone has just one count. This chain joins TRBV5-1 and TRBJ2-1; the D gene is possibly TRBD2 (6 bases). The germline V and J ends were trimmed by 0 bases and 9 bases, with 13 bases remaining between them. Germline CDR1 SGHRS, CDR2 YFSETQ. The CDR3 totals 14 residues. CDR3 sequence (DNA): TGCGCCAGCAGCTTGGAGGGCGGGGCTACTGAGCAGTTCTTC. This encodes CASSLEGGATEQFF.

The chain carries TRBV20-1 and TRBJ2-5; the D gene is possibly TRBD1 (6 bases). From germline, CDR1 is DFQATT and CDR2 SNEGSKA (reference sequence). V dropped 4 bases and J dropped 5 bases, with 8 bases sitting between them. The CDR3 is 11 amino acids. The CDR3 spells CSAKRGETQYF. CDR3 DNA: TGCAGTGCTAAAAGGGGGGAGACCCAGTACTTC.

The chain couples TRBV9 to TRBJ1-1; D not certain. Germline lookup yields CDR1 SGDLS and CDR2 YYNGEE. V shed 0 bases and J shed 8 bases, with 17 bases lying between them. The CDR3 sequence is 15 residues long. CDR3 in DNA: TGTGCCAGCAGCGTAGTACTAGGGAGGGAGGCCGAAGCTTTCTTT. Protein sequence: CASSVVLGREAEAFF.

V and J are TRBV5-1 and TRBJ1-1, with 8 bases fitting TRBD1. The trim removed 4 bases at V and 1 base at J, leaving 9 bases unmatched. Germline V CDR1 and CDR2: SGHRS, YFSETQ. The CDR3 totals 16 residues. CDR3 protein: CASSTGQGPRNTEAFF. CDR3 nucleotide sequence: TGCGCCAGCAGCACCGGACAGGGACCTAGGAACACTGAAGCTTTCTTT.

This chain links TRBV19 with TRBJ1-1; no definite D call. This CDR3 spans 15 amino acids. The germline V gene encodes CDR1 LNHDA and CDR2 SQIVND (reference sequence). Trimming stripped 3 bases from V and 0 bases from J, with 11 bases between. CDR3 sequence: CASSIPAAMNTEAFF. The DNA for the CDR3 is TGTGCCAGTAGTATCCCGGCGGCCATGAACACTGAAGCTTTCTTT.

The V call is TRBV2, the J call TRBJ2-3, with TRBD2 matching 12 bases. The CDR3 is made up of 17 amino acids. The V gene end was trimmed by 3 bases and the J gene end by 2 bases; junction bases not matched to a gene: 6. Germline values: CDR1 SNHLY, CDR2 FYNNEI. CDR3 sequence: CASSDGTSGRTTDTQYF. In DNA form, the CDR3 reads TGTGCCAGCAGTGACGGGACTAGCGGGCGGACCACAGATACGCAGTATTTT.

This clone was detected only once. The chain is built from TRBV29-1 and TRBJ2-2; no firm D call. Trimming took off 4 bases at V and 8 bases at J, with 11 bases between the two ends. This CDR3 has 12 amino acids. CDR1 SQVTM and CDR2 ANQGSEA come from the germline V gene. The CDR3 loop reads CSVVTTRGELFF. The DNA for the CDR3 is TGCAGCGTTGTTACTACGAGGGGGGAGCTGTTTTTT.

This chain uses TRBV24-1 with TRBJ1-2; maybe TRBD1 (6 bases). Germline lookup yields CDR1 KGHDR and CDR2 SFDVKD. Trimming cost V 3 bases and J 10 bases, with 8 bases left between them. This CDR3 is 11 amino acids long. CDR3 residues: CATSDRTDYTF. CDR3 in DNA: TGTGCCACCAGTGATAGGACAGACTACACCTTC.

The rearrangement joins TRBV7-9 to TRBJ1-1, with 7 bases matching TRBD1. Trimming cost V 5 bases and J 3 bases; bases outside gene matches: 9. Germline V gene lookup returns CDR1 SEHNR and CDR2 FQNEAQ (reference sequence). The CDR3 runs to 15 residues. The DNA of the CDR3 is TGTGCCAGCAGCCCAGGGGGGTGGGGGGACACTGAAGCTTTCTTT. This sequence encodes CASSPGGWGDTEAFF.

This clone was recorded many times. This chain connects TRBV6-6 to TRBJ2-3; tentative D call: TRBD1 (6 bases). The CDR3 is 15 residues long. Trimming stripped 6 bases from V and 2 bases from J, with 15 bases between. CDR1 and CDR2 from the germline V gene are MNHNY and SVGAGI (reference sequence). DNA for the CDR3: TGTGCCAGCAGGCAGACAGGTGAATACACAGATACGCAGTATTTT. It codes for CASRQTGEYTDTQYF.

This CDR3 reads CASNGTGSSYEQYV. The CDR3 nucleotides are TGCGCCAGCAATGGGACAGGGAGCTCCTACGAGCAGTACGTC. The chain has TRBV10-1 and TRBJ2-7; TRBD1 matches 9 bases. V dropped 7 bases and J dropped 0; count of bases not matched to a gene: 4. This CDR3 is built from 14 residues. CDR1 is WNHNN and CDR2 is SYGVQD in the germline V gene (reference sequence).